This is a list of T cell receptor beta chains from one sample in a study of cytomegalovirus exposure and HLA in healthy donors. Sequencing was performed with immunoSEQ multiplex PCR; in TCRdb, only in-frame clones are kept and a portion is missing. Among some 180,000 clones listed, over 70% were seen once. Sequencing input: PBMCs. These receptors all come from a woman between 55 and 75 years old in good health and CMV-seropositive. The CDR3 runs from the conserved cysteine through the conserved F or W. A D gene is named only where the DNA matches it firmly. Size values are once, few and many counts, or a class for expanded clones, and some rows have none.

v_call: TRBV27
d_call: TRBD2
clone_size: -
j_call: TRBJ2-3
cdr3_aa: CASRRTSGITDTQYF
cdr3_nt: TGTGCCAGCAGGCGGACTAGCGGGATCACAGATACGCAGTATTTT

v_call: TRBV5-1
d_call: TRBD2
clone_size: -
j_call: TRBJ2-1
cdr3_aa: CASGLREASYNEQFF
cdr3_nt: TGCGCCAGCGGATTGCGGGAGGCCTCCTACAATGAGCAGTTCTTC

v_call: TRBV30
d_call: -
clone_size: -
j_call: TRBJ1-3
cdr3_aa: CAWSGEGSGNTIYF
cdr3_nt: TGTGCCTGGAGTGGGGAGGGCAGTGGAAACACCATATATTTT

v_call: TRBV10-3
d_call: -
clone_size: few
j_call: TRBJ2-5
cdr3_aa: CAISDLVQETQYF
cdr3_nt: TGTGCCATCAGTGACCTAGTACAAGAGACCCAGTACTTC

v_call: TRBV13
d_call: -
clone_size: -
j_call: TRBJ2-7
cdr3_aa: CASSLRYSDEQYF
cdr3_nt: TGTGCCAGCAGCTTAAGGTATAGCGACGAGCAGTACTTC

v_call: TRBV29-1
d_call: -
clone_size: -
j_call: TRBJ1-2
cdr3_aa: CSVESGNYGYTF
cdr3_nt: TGCAGCGTTGAATCAGGGAATTATGGCTACACCTTC

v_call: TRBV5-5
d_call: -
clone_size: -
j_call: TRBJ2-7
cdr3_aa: CASSWNRAYEQYF
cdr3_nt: TGTGCCAGCAGCTGGAACAGGGCGTACGAGCAGTACTTC

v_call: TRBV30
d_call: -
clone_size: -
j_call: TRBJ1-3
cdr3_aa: CAWSRRATSGNTIYF
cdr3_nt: TGTGCCTGGAGTAGGAGAGCAACCTCTGGAAACACCATATATTTT

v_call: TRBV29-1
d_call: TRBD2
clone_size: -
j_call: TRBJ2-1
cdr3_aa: CSARGGLYNEQFF
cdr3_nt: TGCAGCGCACGCGGGGGGTTGTACAATGAGCAGTTCTTC

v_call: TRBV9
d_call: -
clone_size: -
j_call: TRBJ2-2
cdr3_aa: CASSTRTKNTGELFF
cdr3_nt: TGTGCCAGCAGCACCCGGACTAAGAACACCGGGGAGCTGTTTTTT

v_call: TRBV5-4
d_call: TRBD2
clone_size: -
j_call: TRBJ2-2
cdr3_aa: CASSLASGSWTGELFF
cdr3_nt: TGTGCCAGCAGCTTGGCTAGCGGGAGTTGGACCGGGGAGCTGTTTTTT

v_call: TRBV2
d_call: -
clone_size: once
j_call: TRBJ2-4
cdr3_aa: CASQGRNIQYF
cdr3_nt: TGTGCCAGCCAGGGAAGAAACATTCAGTACTTC

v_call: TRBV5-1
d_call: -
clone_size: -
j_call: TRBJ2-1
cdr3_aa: CASSWTTDYNEQFF
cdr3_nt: TGCGCCAGCAGCTGGACGACAGATTACAATGAGCAGTTCTTC

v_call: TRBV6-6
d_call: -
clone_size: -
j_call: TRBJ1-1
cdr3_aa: CASSYGQMNTEAFF
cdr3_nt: TGTGCCAGCAGTTACGGACAGATGAACACTGAAGCTTTCTTT

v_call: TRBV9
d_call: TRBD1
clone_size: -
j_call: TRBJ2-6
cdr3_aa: CASSVQGGQGASGANVLTF
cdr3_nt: TGTGCCAGCAGCGTGCAAGGCGGACAGGGGGCCTCTGGGGCCAACGTCCTGACTTTC

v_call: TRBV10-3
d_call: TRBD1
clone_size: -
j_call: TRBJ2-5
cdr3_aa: CAISEPRGGQGSQETQYF
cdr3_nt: TGTGCCATCAGTGAGCCGCGTGGGGGACAGGGATCCCAAGAGACCCAGTACTTC

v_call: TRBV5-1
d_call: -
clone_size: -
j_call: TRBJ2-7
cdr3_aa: CASSFDGPRTGSSYEQYF
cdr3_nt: TGCGCCAGCAGCTTCGACGGCCCCCGGACTGGGAGCTCCTACGAGCAGTACTTC

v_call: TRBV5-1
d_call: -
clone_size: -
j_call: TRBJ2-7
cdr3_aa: CASSLLGSSYEQYF
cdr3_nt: TGCGCCAGCAGCTTGCTAGGGAGCTCCTACGAGCAGTACTTC

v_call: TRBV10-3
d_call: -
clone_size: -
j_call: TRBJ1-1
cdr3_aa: CAISERTTGNTEAFF
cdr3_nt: TGTGCCATCAGTGAGCGGACCACAGGGAACACTGAAGCTTTCTTT

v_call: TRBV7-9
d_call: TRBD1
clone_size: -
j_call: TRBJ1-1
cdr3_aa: CASSLEGAADTEAFF
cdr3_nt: TGTGCCAGCAGCTTAGAGGGGGCAGCTGACACTGAAGCTTTCTTT

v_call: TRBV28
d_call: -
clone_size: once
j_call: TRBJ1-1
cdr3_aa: CASSLVTGNTEAFF
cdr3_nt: TGTGCCAGCAGTTTGGTAACAGGAAACACTGAAGCTTTCTTT

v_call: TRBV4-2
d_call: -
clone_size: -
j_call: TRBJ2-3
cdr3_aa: CASSRQYDTDTQYF
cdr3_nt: TGTGCCAGCAGCCGACAGTATGACACAGATACGCAGTATTTT

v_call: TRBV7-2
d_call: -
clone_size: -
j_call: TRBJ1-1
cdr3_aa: CASSQDRYRDEAFF
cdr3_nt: TGCGCCAGCAGCCAAGATCGGTACAGGGACGAAGCTTTCTTT

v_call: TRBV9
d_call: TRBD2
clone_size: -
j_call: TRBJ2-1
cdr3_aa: CASSGGTSGTDNEQFF
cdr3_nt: TGTGCCAGCAGCGGCGGGACTAGCGGGACGGACAATGAGCAGTTCTTC

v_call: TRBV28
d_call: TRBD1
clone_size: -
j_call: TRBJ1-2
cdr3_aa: CASRLYRGRAYGYTF
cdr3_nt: TGTGCCAGCAGATTATACAGGGGGAGGGCGTATGGCTACACCTTC

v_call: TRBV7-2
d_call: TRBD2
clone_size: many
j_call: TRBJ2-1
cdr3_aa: CASSLGKLAGGGNEQFF
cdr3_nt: TGTGCCAGCAGCTTAGGGAAACTAGCGGGAGGGGGTAATGAGCAGTTCTTC

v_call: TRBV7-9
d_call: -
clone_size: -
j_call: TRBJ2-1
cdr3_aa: CASRDYETGDLGGFEQFF
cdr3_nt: TGTGCCAGCAGGGACTACGAGACAGGAGATCTGGGAGGGTTTGAGCAGTTCTTC

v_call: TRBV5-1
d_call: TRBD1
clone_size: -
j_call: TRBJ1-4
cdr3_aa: CASSFGTGELGEKLFF
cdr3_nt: TGCGCCAGCAGCTTCGGGACAGGGGAGTTGGGTGAAAAACTGTTTTTT

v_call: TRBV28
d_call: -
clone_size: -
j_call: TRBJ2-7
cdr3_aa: CASSLPRTRDYYEQYF
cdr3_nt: TGTGCCAGCAGTTTACCCCGGACCAGAGACTACTACGAGCAGTACTTC

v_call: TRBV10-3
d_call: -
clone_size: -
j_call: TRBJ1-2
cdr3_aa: CAITRERDYGYTF
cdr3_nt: TGTGCCATCACTAGGGAGAGAGACTATGGCTACACCTTC

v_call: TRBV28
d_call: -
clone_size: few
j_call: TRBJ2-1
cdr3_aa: CASSLGGIPNNEQFF
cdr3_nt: TGTGCCAGCAGTTTGGGCGGGATACCAAACAATGAGCAGTTCTTC

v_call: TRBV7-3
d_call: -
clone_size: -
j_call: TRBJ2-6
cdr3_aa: CASRRQDAYSGANVLTF
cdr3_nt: TGTGCCAGCAGGAGACAGGATGCTTACTCTGGGGCCAACGTCCTGACTTTC

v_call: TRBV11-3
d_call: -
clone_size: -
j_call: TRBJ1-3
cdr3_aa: CASSLGTQGNTIYF
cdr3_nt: TGTGCCAGCAGCCTAGGGACACAAGGAAACACCATATATTTT

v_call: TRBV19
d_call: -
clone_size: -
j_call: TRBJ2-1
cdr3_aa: CASSIGGSGLSSYNEQFF
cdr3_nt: TGTGCCAGTAGTATAGGAGGTAGCGGACTCAGCTCCTACAATGAGCAGTTCTTC